This TCR beta chain is drawn from a study of OX40 agonist ivuxolimab in advanced cancers. Whole-study findings and limits: No antigen was identified for the clonally expanded peripheral T cells.

Samples of blood were obtained at baseline, on cycle 4 day 1, and on cycle 7 day 1. In the case of this clone: The antigen remains undetermined.

In germline, CDR1 is SGHNT, CDR2 YYREEE (reference sequence). The length of the CDR3 is 15 residues. V gave up 0 bases and J gave up 0 bases, with 8 bases separating them. TCRdb keeps only in-frame clones here, not all; method: immunoSEQ multiplex PCR. Among about 110,000 clones listed, 75% to 95% were seen once. The sample consisted of CD4+ or CD8+ T cells sorted from blood, taken in a trial of the OX40 agonist ivuxolimab. The TCR originated in an adult with an advanced solid tumor such as melanoma, head and neck, liver or kidney cancer. The chain combines TRBV5-4 with TRBJ2-3; no firm D call. CDR3 in DNA: TGTGCCAGCAGCTTGGCCTCACGTAGCACAGATACGCAGTATTTT. Protein product: CASSLASRSTDTQYF.